This T cell receptor beta chain came from a study of beta chain features in type 1 diabetes. Across the whole study: Healthy donors resembled patients in age, gender and cell yields. General study results and limits: A greater similarity of naive, central memory and Treg TCRB repertoires was seen among patients than among healthy donors. High-TCR-expressing cells could be over-represented by cDNA sequencing. Moderate yet significant TCRB CDR3 shortening was seen in Type 1 diabetes patients in all four CD4+ subsets.

As every portion of the isolated RNA was reverse transcribed, the sequencing read expressed TCRB transcripts. The data were produced by immunoSEQ multiplex PCR, yet TCRdb's version contains in-frame clones alone and is incomplete. The sample shows tens of thousands of clones, about three fifths of them seen only once. This clone was seen just once. What it binds is unknown. After removal of 6 bases from V and 6 bases from J, the junction contained 5 bases not matched to a gene. The CDR3 covers 13 residues. Germline loops: CDR1 SNHLY, CDR2 FYNNEI. The purity of all sorted populations exceeded 95%. The receptor was derived from a woman aged 25-40 years with type 1 diabetes. J is TRBJ1-2 and V is TRBV2, with 9 bases fitting TRBD1. Specimen: stem cell memory CD4+ T cells from blood. The CDR3 bases are TGTGCCAGCAGCAGACAGGGGGTGCATGGCTACACCTTC. It yields the protein CASSRQGVHGYTF.